Below, 3 T cell receptor beta chains from the same sample are listed, as sequenced in a study of cytomegalovirus exposure and HLA in healthy donors. The repertoire was sequenced with immunoSEQ multiplex PCR; TCRdb's copy has only in-frame clones and lacks some. In the table there are 55,000 to 65,000 clones, around 90% of which are singletons. Specimen: PBMCs. The receptors stem from a man in his late teens or twenties in good health and CMV-seronegative.

This clone was found once. The V call is TRBV27, the J call TRBJ2-2; unclear D gene. Germline CDR1 is MNHEY and CDR2 is SMNVEV (reference sequence). The ends were cut back, 3 bases at V and 6 bases at J, with 8 bases in the middle. The CDR3 runs 13 residues. CDR3 in DNA: TGTGCCAGCAGTTTCCTGGCCGCCGGGGAGCTGTTTTTT. Translating gives CASSFLAAGELFF.

This clone was counted a single time. At one end, the junction sequence differs from germline, possibly due to a read error. V gene TRBV27 combines with J gene TRBJ2-1, with a possible D match to TRBD2 (6 bases). This CDR3 has 13 amino acids. Germline V gene lookup returns CDR1 MNHEY and CDR2 SMNVEV (reference sequence). CDR3 DNA sequence: TGTGCCAGCAGTTGGGACTCCAACAATGAGCAGTTCTTC. As protein: CASSWDSNNEQFF.

This chain's CDR3 is CASSLAGVTGNTIYF. CDR3 coding DNA: TGTGCCAGCAGCTTGGCTGGAGTAACTGGAAACACCATATATTTT. The chain links TRBV5-6 to TRBJ1-3; D uncertain. V lost 0 bases and J lost 2, with 9 bases in between. Germline V gives CDR1 SGHDT, CDR2 YYEEEE. The CDR3 sequence is 15 residues long.